Listed below are T cell receptor beta chains from one sample, sequenced in a study of T cell responses to AZD1222 COVID-19 vaccine. Sequencing was performed with immunoSEQ multiplex PCR; in TCRdb, only in-frame clones are kept and a portion is missing. This repertoire shows just under 90,000 clones, 88% found once; its top ten account for around 5.5%. Material: peripheral blood, obtained on day 0 of AZD1222 vaccination. The receptor source for this set is an adult in good health. Each CDR3 is given with its conserved first and last residue. A D gene is named only where the DNA matches it firmly. The size field is filled for only some rows; it gives once, few, many or a size class.

cdr3_aa: CASIQGAKNSPLHF; cdr3_nt: TGTGCCAGCATACAGGGGGCAAAAAATTCACCCCTCCACTTT; j_call: TRBJ1-6; v_call: TRBV28; d_call: TRBD1; clone_size: NA
cdr3_aa: CASSLSGSQNEQFF; cdr3_nt: TGTGCCAGCAGCTTAAGCGGGAGTCAGAATGAGCAGTTCTTC; j_call: TRBJ2-1; v_call: TRBV7-9; d_call: TRBD2; clone_size: NA
cdr3_aa: CASSRRINTEAFF; cdr3_nt: TGTGCCAGCAGCAGACGGATTAACACTGAAGCTTTCTTT; j_call: TRBJ1-1; v_call: TRBV28; d_call: NA; clone_size: NA
cdr3_aa: CASSLGGHSSNTGELFF; cdr3_nt: TGCGCCAGCAGCTTGGGGGGGCACTCCTCGAACACCGGGGAGCTGTTTTTT; j_call: TRBJ2-2; v_call: TRBV5-1; d_call: NA; clone_size: NA
cdr3_aa: CASSVRPGQNSPLHF; cdr3_nt: TGTGCCAGCAGCGTTCGGCCAGGACAGAACTCACCCCTCCACTTT; j_call: TRBJ1-6; v_call: TRBV9; d_call: NA; clone_size: NA
cdr3_aa: CASSPRQLQETQYF; cdr3_nt: TGTGCCAGCAGTCCACGACAGTTGCAAGAGACCCAGTACTTC; j_call: TRBJ2-5; v_call: TRBV27; d_call: NA; clone_size: NA
cdr3_aa: CASSPPARAGSYEQYF; cdr3_nt: TGTGCCAGCTCACCACCGGCCAGGGCGGGATCCTACGAGCAGTACTTC; j_call: TRBJ2-7; v_call: TRBV18; d_call: NA; clone_size: few
cdr3_aa: CASSRDINNSPLHF; cdr3_nt: TGTGCCAGTTCCCGGGACATAAATAATTCACCCCTCCACTTT; j_call: TRBJ1-6; v_call: TRBV28; d_call: NA; clone_size: many
cdr3_aa: CASSRDWRPNQPQHF; cdr3_nt: TGTGCCAGCAGCCGGGACTGGAGGCCCAATCAGCCCCAGCATTTT; j_call: TRBJ1-5; v_call: TRBV27; d_call: NA; clone_size: NA
cdr3_aa: CASSPGQSGGYTF; cdr3_nt: TGTGCCAGCAGCCCAGGGCAGTCCGGTGGCTACACCTTC; j_call: TRBJ1-2; v_call: TRBV7-3; d_call: NA; clone_size: NA
cdr3_aa: CASSIGLAKLDEQYF; cdr3_nt: TGCGCCAGCAGCATAGGACTAGCGAAATTAGACGAGCAGTACTTC; j_call: TRBJ2-7; v_call: TRBV5-1; d_call: TRBD2; clone_size: NA
cdr3_aa: CASSLAGQGNYGYTF; cdr3_nt: TGTGCCAGCAGCTTAGCGGGACAGGGGAACTATGGCTACACCTTC; j_call: TRBJ1-2; v_call: TRBV7-6; d_call: TRBD1; clone_size: NA
cdr3_aa: CASSLMPGNTIYF; cdr3_nt: TGTGCCAGCAGCTTAATGCCTGGAAACACCATATATTTT; j_call: TRBJ1-3; v_call: TRBV7-2; d_call: NA; clone_size: NA
cdr3_aa: CASSQVGGAAEAFF; cdr3_nt: TGTGCCAGCAGCCAAGTAGGTGGGGCCGCTGAAGCTTTCTTT; j_call: TRBJ1-1; v_call: TRBV3-1/TRBV3-2; d_call: NA; clone_size: NA
cdr3_aa: CSVERGDQLASNQPQHF; cdr3_nt: TGCAGCGTTGAAAGGGGGGACCAACTGGCGAGCAATCAGCCCCAGCATTTT; j_call: TRBJ1-5; v_call: TRBV29-1; d_call: NA; clone_size: NA
cdr3_aa: CASSQEPGIQETQYF; cdr3_nt: TGTGCCAGCAGCCAAGAACCAGGCATCCAAGAGACCCAGTACTTC; j_call: TRBJ2-5; v_call: TRBV3-1/TRBV3-2; d_call: NA; clone_size: NA
cdr3_aa: CASSPVRGNEKLFF; cdr3_nt: TGTGCCAGCAGCCCCGTGAGGGGGAATGAAAAACTGTTTTTT; j_call: TRBJ1-4; v_call: TRBV11-2; d_call: NA; clone_size: once
cdr3_aa: CASSARAGATYEQYF; cdr3_nt: TGTGCCAGCAGTGCGAGGGCGGGAGCCACCTACGAGCAGTACTTC; j_call: TRBJ2-7; v_call: TRBV2; d_call: TRBD2; clone_size: NA
cdr3_aa: CASRQAVNEKLFF; cdr3_nt: TGTGCCAGCAGACAGGCGGTAAATGAAAAACTGTTTTTT; j_call: TRBJ1-4; v_call: TRBV19; d_call: NA; clone_size: NA
cdr3_aa: CASSLTSGGEQFF; cdr3_nt: TGTGCCAGCAGCTTAACGAGCGGGGGTGAGCAGTTCTTC; j_call: TRBJ2-1; v_call: TRBV7-3; d_call: TRBD2; clone_size: NA
cdr3_aa: CASSYSGRNTQYF; cdr3_nt: TGTGCCAGCAGCTACTCAGGGAGAAATACGCAGTATTTT; j_call: TRBJ2-3; v_call: TRBV7-3; d_call: NA; clone_size: NA
cdr3_aa: CASRDERTLTGELFF; cdr3_nt: TGCGCCAGCAGAGACGAGAGGACTCTTACCGGGGAGCTGTTTTTT; j_call: TRBJ2-2; v_call: TRBV5-1; d_call: NA; clone_size: NA
cdr3_aa: CASYGLGNYGYTF; cdr3_nt: TGTGCCAGCTACGGCCTCGGGAACTATGGCTACACCTTC; j_call: TRBJ1-2; v_call: TRBV6-5; d_call: NA; clone_size: NA
cdr3_aa: CAISGDREGQNIQYF; cdr3_nt: TGTGCCATCAGTGGAGACAGGGAGGGTCAAAACATTCAGTACTTC; j_call: TRBJ2-4; v_call: TRBV10-3; d_call: NA; clone_size: NA
cdr3_aa: CASKQSNEAFF; cdr3_nt: TGTGCCAGCAAACAGAGCAATGAAGCTTTCTTT; j_call: TRBJ1-1; v_call: TRBV28; d_call: NA; clone_size: NA
cdr3_aa: CASSALGAPYEQYF; cdr3_nt: TGTGCCAGCAGCGCGCTCGGGGCCCCCTACGAGCAGTACTTC; j_call: TRBJ2-7; v_call: TRBV9; d_call: NA; clone_size: NA
cdr3_aa: CASSLVGATDTQYF; cdr3_nt: TGCGCCAGCAGCTTGGTCGGCGCGACAGATACGCAGTATTTT; j_call: TRBJ2-3; v_call: TRBV5-1; d_call: NA; clone_size: NA
cdr3_aa: CASSLGDREAFF; cdr3_nt: TGCGCCAGCAGCTTGGGGGACAGAGAAGCTTTCTTT; j_call: TRBJ1-1; v_call: TRBV5-1; d_call: TRBD1; clone_size: NA
cdr3_aa: CASSFGLLGNEQFF; cdr3_nt: TGTGCCAGCAGTTTTGGGCTCCTGGGGAATGAGCAGTTCTTC; j_call: TRBJ2-1; v_call: TRBV27; d_call: NA; clone_size: once
cdr3_aa: CASKLDGSGNTIYF; cdr3_nt: TGTGCCAGCAAGTTGGATGGGTCTGGAAACACCATATATTTT; j_call: TRBJ1-3; v_call: TRBV6-6; d_call: NA; clone_size: once
cdr3_aa: CATGEQPQHF; cdr3_nt: TGTGCCACCGGGGAGCAGCCCCAGCATTTT; j_call: TRBJ1-5; v_call: TRBV19; d_call: NA; clone_size: NA
cdr3_aa: CASSLGGSRNQPQHF; cdr3_nt: TGTGCCAGCAGTTTGGGGGGATCGAGAAATCAGCCCCAGCATTTT; j_call: TRBJ1-5; v_call: TRBV28; d_call: NA; clone_size: NA
cdr3_aa: CASSQNTGELFF; cdr3_nt: TGCGCCAGCAGCCAGAACACCGGGGAGCTGTTTTTT; j_call: TRBJ2-2; v_call: TRBV5-1; d_call: NA; clone_size: NA
cdr3_aa: CAWSVFQAYEQYF; cdr3_nt: TGTGCCTGGAGTGTATTTCAGGCCTACGAGCAGTACTTC; j_call: TRBJ2-7; v_call: TRBV30; d_call: NA; clone_size: NA
cdr3_aa: CASRQQGIPSYEQYF; cdr3_nt: TGTGCCAGCAGACAGCAGGGTATTCCGTCCTACGAGCAGTACTTC; j_call: TRBJ2-7; v_call: TRBV11-2; d_call: NA; clone_size: NA
cdr3_aa: CASSHMGLVNEQFF; cdr3_nt: TGTGCCAGCAGCCATATGGGACTAGTGAATGAGCAGTTCTTC; j_call: TRBJ2-1; v_call: TRBV7-9; d_call: TRBD2; clone_size: NA
cdr3_aa: CASSLGGIGELFF; cdr3_nt: TGTGCCAGCAGTTTAGGGGGGATCGGGGAGCTGTTTTTT; j_call: TRBJ2-2; v_call: TRBV28; d_call: NA; clone_size: NA
cdr3_aa: CASSQDGFSYEQYF; cdr3_nt: TGTGCCAGCAGCCAAGACGGGTTTAGCTACGAGCAGTACTTC; j_call: TRBJ2-7; v_call: TRBV7-9; d_call: NA; clone_size: NA
cdr3_aa: CASSATSWGTGELFF; cdr3_nt: TGTGCCAGCAGTGCGACTAGCTGGGGCACCGGGGAGCTGTTTTTT; j_call: TRBJ2-2; v_call: TRBV2; d_call: TRBD2; clone_size: NA
cdr3_aa: CASTVQETQYF; cdr3_nt: TGTGCCTCGACCGTCCAGGAGACCCAGTACTTC; j_call: TRBJ2-5; v_call: TRBV30; d_call: NA; clone_size: NA
cdr3_aa: CASSRYRVPNLNYGYTF; cdr3_nt: TGTGCCAGCAGTCGATACAGGGTTCCTAATCTTAACTATGGCTACACCTTC; j_call: TRBJ1-2; v_call: TRBV7-8; d_call: NA; clone_size: few
cdr3_aa: CASSEFDEQYF; cdr3_nt: TGTGCCAGCAGTGAATTCGACGAGCAGTACTTC; j_call: TRBJ2-7; v_call: TRBV25-1; d_call: NA; clone_size: NA
cdr3_aa: CASNSFSVRGELFF; cdr3_nt: TGTGCCAGCAATTCGTTTTCAGTACGTGGGGAGCTGTTTTTT; j_call: TRBJ2-2; v_call: TRBV28; d_call: NA; clone_size: NA
cdr3_aa: CAISEPSSGTADRYGYTF; cdr3_nt: TGTGCCATCAGTGAGCCCAGTTCCGGGACAGCGGACCGCTATGGCTACACCTTC; j_call: TRBJ1-2; v_call: TRBV10-3; d_call: TRBD1; clone_size: NA